A selection of T cell receptor beta chains follows, all from one sample in a study of PD-L1 blockade in urothelial cancer. The assay was immunoSEQ multiplex PCR, and TCRdb's table has in-frame clones only and misses some. The data show roughly 24,000 clones, 86% seen once. This material consisted of PBMCs, taken around atezolizumab (anti-PD-L1) treatment. The receptors stem from a man in his sixties with urothelial cancer. Each CDR3 is given with its conserved first and last residue. The order of the fields is clone size, J gene, D gene, V gene, CDR3 DNA, CDR3 protein. A D gene is named only where the DNA matches it firmly. Rows give clone size only sometimes, using once, few, many, or a class for an expanded clone.

>NA|TRBJ2-7|NA|TRBV6-5
TGTGCCAGCAGTTACACAACTAGCTGGGAGAGAAACGAGCAGTACTTC
CASSYTTSWERNEQYF
>NA|TRBJ1-1|NA|TRBV30
TGTGCCTGGACGGGGGGGACCACTGAAGCTTTCTTT
CAWTGGTTEAFF
>once|TRBJ2-7|NA|TRBV4-3
TGCGCCAGCAGCCGCTCAGGGGGGCAGGGACGCTACGAGCAGTACTTC
CASSRSGGQGRYEQYF
>NA|TRBJ2-1|NA|TRBV19
TGTGCCAGTAGTATCGGTCTGGTCTACAATGAGCAGTTCTTC
CASSIGLVYNEQFF
>NA|TRBJ2-2|NA|TRBV7-3
TGTGCCAGCAGCCCCTTTGTAGGGGGGAACACCGGGGAGCTGTTTTTT
CASSPFVGGNTGELFF
>NA|TRBJ1-5|NA|TRBV4-1
TGCGCCAGCAGCCAAGCCAGGGTCAATCAGCCCCAGCATTTT
CASSQARVNQPQHF
>once|TRBJ2-5|TRBD2|TRBV28
TGTGCCAGCACCCTGACCGGGACGCGGGGGGCCCAAGAGACCCAGTACTTC
CASTLTGTRGAQETQYF
>NA|TRBJ1-1|NA|TRBV15
TGTGCCACCAGCAGAGGAGTGAACACTGAAGCTTTCTTT
CATSRGVNTEAFF
>NA|TRBJ1-2|TRBD1|TRBV6-1
TGTGCCAGCAGTGAAGCGCCGGGACAGAGCTTCTATGGCTACACCTTC
CASSEAPGQSFYGYTF
>NA|TRBJ1-2|NA|TRBV5-4
TGTGCCAGCAGCTTGGACAGGGTCGGAGGCTACACCTTC
CASSLDRVGGYTF
>NA|TRBJ2-3|NA|TRBV7-2
TGTGCCAGCAGCTTAGAACAGGGAGTTTTGGATACGCAGTATTTT
CASSLEQGVLDTQYF
>NA|TRBJ1-1|NA|TRBV19
TGTGCCAGTAGTATTGGGGAGGGGACTGAAGCTTTCTTT
CASSIGEGTEAFF
>NA|TRBJ2-1|NA|TRBV23-1
TGCGCCAGCTATCCCGCCCGGTCCTGCTACAATGAGCAGTTCTTC
CASYPARSCYNEQFF
>NA|TRBJ1-6|TRBD1|TRBV5-1
TGCGCCAGCAGCTTGGAGGCAGGGGGCGATTCACCCCTCCACTTT
CASSLEAGGDSPLHF
>NA|TRBJ1-1|NA|TRBV19
TGTGCCAGTAGTTTCACGCAGGGTGAAGCTTTCTTT
CASSFTQGEAFF
>NA|TRBJ1-1|NA|TRBV18
TGTGCCAGCTCACCCAGGGTGGGCACTGAAGCTTTCTTT
CASSPRVGTEAFF
>NA|TRBJ2-5|TRBD1|TRBV6-5
TGTGCCAGCAGTTACTCGTGGACAGGGCAGCGGGAGACCCAGTACTTC
CASSYSWTGQRETQYF
>NA|TRBJ1-3|NA|TRBV7-3
TGTGCCAGCAGCTTACCCGGGGGAAACACCATATATTTT
CASSLPGGNTIYF
>NA|TRBJ2-1|TRBD2|TRBV6-1
TGTGCCAGCAGTGGGCGGGGGGCCGACTACAATGAGCAGTTCTTC
CASSGRGADYNEQFF
>few|TRBJ2-1|TRBD2|TRBV6-5
TGTGCCAGCAGTTACCGGGTAGCGGGATCCTACAATGAGCAGTTCTTC
CASSYRVAGSYNEQFF
>NA|TRBJ1-2|TRBD1|TRBV10-3
TGTGCCATCAGTGAGGACAGGGTGTTGAGCTACACCTTC
CAISEDRVLSYTF
>once|TRBJ1-6|TRBD1|TRBV19
TGTGCCAGTAGTATAGGACCTGGACAGGGGTTTAATTCACCCCTCCACTTT
CASSIGPGQGFNSPLHF
>NA|TRBJ1-1|TRBD1|TRBV30
TGTGCCTGGAGGGACAGGGGAGACGGTTTCTTT
CAWRDRGDGFF
>NA|TRBJ2-7|NA|TRBV5-1
TGCGCCAGCAGCATTGGGGGGACCGAGCAGTACTTC
CASSIGGTEQYF
>NA|TRBJ2-7|NA|TRBV2
TGTGCCAGCAACCCCGCGGGGGCCCACGAGCAGTACTTC
CASNPAGAHEQYF
>NA|TRBJ2-5|TRBD1|TRBV7-6
TGTGCCAGCAGCCCCGGACAGGGTTTCGGGACCCAGTACTTC
CASSPGQGFGTQYF
>NA|TRBJ2-7|NA|TRBV5-1
TGCGCCAGCAGTAGGGGTTCGTCAGGGGGGAGTGAATCCTACGAGCAGTACTTC
CASSRGSSGGSESYEQYF
>NA|TRBJ2-6|NA|TRBV5-1
TGCGCCAGCAGCTTGAGTGGATCCGGGACTGGGGCCAACGTCCTGACTTTC
CASSLSGSGTGANVLTF
>NA|TRBJ2-5|TRBD2|TRBV11-2
TGTGCCAGCAGCTACCGGGGTCGGCTAGCGGGGGAACGCCAAGAGACCCAGTACTTC
CASSYRGRLAGERQETQYF
>NA|TRBJ2-5|TRBD2|TRBV30
TGTGCCTGGAGTGTACTGACTAGCGGGGGTGGAGAGACCCAGTACTTC
CAWSVLTSGGGETQYF
>NA|TRBJ1-3|NA|TRBV12-5
TGTGCTAGTGGTACGAGGCTCGACCACTACTCTGGAAACACCATATATTTT
CASGTRLDHYSGNTIYF
>NA|TRBJ2-5|TRBD2|TRBV7-9
TGTGCCAGCAGCTTAGCGAAAAGGCCGGGACTAGTGCTTGACGGGACCCAGTACTTC
CASSLAKRPGLVLDGTQYF
>NA|TRBJ1-6|TRBD1|TRBV4-2
TGTGCCAGCAGCCCGGGACAGGGGGATTCACCCCTCCACTTT
CASSPGQGDSPLHF
>NA|TRBJ2-1|NA|TRBV5-1
TGCGCCAGCAGCCTCCGGGGGTGGGGAACGGATGAGCAGTTCTTC
CASSLRGWGTDEQFF
>NA|TRBJ1-4|NA|TRBV5-1
TGCGCCAGCAGCCGCACCGGAGGGGTTAGGGAAAAACTGTTTTTT
CASSRTGGVREKLFF